Listed below are T cell receptor beta chains from one sample, sequenced in a study of T cells in Graves' hyperthyroidism and ophthalmopathy. TCRdb analysed the multiplex PCR reads with MiXCR anew, one entry per CDR3 protein. The sample holds over 500,000 distinct CDR3 sequences, approximately 49% seen once. What was sequenced was peripheral blood or thyroid tissue (not recorded which). These receptors all stem from an adult woman with Graves' disease, either hyperthyroidism or ophthalmopathy (not recorded which). The CDR3 runs from the conserved cysteine through the conserved F or W. D genes are given only for firm matches. Clone size is not always given. Where it is, it says once, few, many or a class for expanded clones.

D: NA; V: TRBV10-3; J: TRBJ1-2; size: many; CDR3: CAISEAARARGYTF; DNA: TGTGCCATCAGTGAGGCGGCACGGGCCCGAGGCTACACCTTC
D: NA; V: TRBV7-2; J: TRBJ2-7; size: once; CDR3: CASRTGTYEQYF; DNA: TGTGCCAGCAGGACAGGCACCTACGAGCAGTACTTC
D: TRBD1; V: TRBV2; J: TRBJ1-6; size: NA; CDR3: CASNLDRANSPLHF; DNA: TGTGCCAGCAACCTGGACAGGGCAAATTCACCCCTCCACTTT
D: NA; V: TRBV29-1; J: TRBJ1-1; size: many; CDR3: CSVEEPRGNTEAFF; DNA: TGCAGCGTTGAAGAACCCAGGGGGAACACTGAAGCTTTCTTT
D: NA; V: TRBV7-6; J: TRBJ2-5; size: NA; CDR3: CASSLSPGAETQYF; DNA: TGTGCCAGCAGCTTATCCCCGGGGGCGGAGACCCAGTACTTC
D: TRBD1; V: TRBV12-3/TRBV12-4; J: TRBJ1-2; size: NA; CDR3: CASSLTGQLANYGYTF; DNA: TGTGCCAGCAGTTTAACGGGACAGTTAGCTAACTATGGCTACACCTTC
D: TRBD1; V: TRBV7-8; J: TRBJ1-2; size: NA; CDR3: CASSELTRTGYGYTF; DNA: TGTGCCAGCAGTGAACTTACACGGACAGGGTACGGCTACACCTTC
D: NA; V: TRBV7-9; J: TRBJ1-4; size: few; CDR3: CASSEGEGKLFF; DNA: TGTGCCAGCAGCGAAGGGGAAGGAAAACTGTTTTTT
D: NA; V: TRBV29-1; J: TRBJ2-5; size: NA; CDR3: CSVDRGGEKLYF; DNA: TGCAGCGTTGATAGGGGCGGTGAAAAACTGTACTTC
D: TRBD2; V: TRBV5-1; J: TRBJ2-7; size: NA; CDR3: CASSLPGLAGKQEQYF; DNA: TGCGCCAGCAGCCTACCCGGACTAGCGGGAAAACAAGAGCAGTACTTC
D: TRBD1; V: TRBV20-1; J: TRBJ2-3; size: few; CDR3: CSADRGRADTQYF; DNA: TGCAGTGCTGACAGGGGGCGGGCAGATACGCAGTATTTT
D: NA; V: TRBV14; J: TRBJ1-6; size: NA; CDR3: CASSQVPGPNSPLHF; DNA: TGTGCCAGCAGCCAAGTCCCAGGGCCAAATTCACCCCTCCACTTT
D: NA; V: TRBV9; J: TRBJ1-5; size: few; CDR3: CASSLSVGQPQHF; DNA: TGTGCCAGCAGTTTATCGGTTGGGCAGCCCCAGCATTTT
D: NA; V: TRBV10-3; J: TRBJ1-5; size: NA; CDR3: CAISDQAGTDNQPQHF; DNA: TGTGCCATCAGTGACCAAGCCGGGACCGACAATCAGCCCCAGCATTTT
D: TRBD1; V: TRBV6-2/TRBV6-3; J: TRBJ1-1; size: NA; CDR3: CASSYSLRGQLNTEAFF; DNA: TGTGCCAGCAGTTACTCATTAAGGGGACAGCTGAACACTGAAGCTTTCTTT
D: NA; V: TRBV2; J: TRBJ2-5; size: once; CDR3: CASTETNQETQYF; DNA: TGTGCCAGCACCGAGACTAATCAAGAGACCCAGTACTTC
D: NA; V: TRBV10-3; J: TRBJ1-6; size: NA; CDR3: CAISGIPYNSPLHF; DNA: TGTGCCATCAGTGGCATACCCTATAATTCACCCCTCCACTTT
D: NA; V: TRBV29-1; J: TRBJ1-3; size: few; CDR3: CSATGGQNTIYF; DNA: TGCAGCGCTACGGGAGGTCAAAACACCATATATTTT
D: TRBD1; V: TRBV7-9; J: TRBJ1-5; size: NA; CDR3: CASSLTGGLNQPQHF; DNA: TGTGCCAGCAGCTTGACAGGGGGCCTCAATCAGCCCCAGCATTTT
D: TRBD2; V: TRBV3-1; J: TRBJ2-7; size: once; CDR3: CASSPLLAGAYEQYF; DNA: TGTGCCAGCAGCCCTCTTCTAGCGGGAGCCTACGAGCAGTACTTC
D: TRBD2; V: TRBV29-1; J: TRBJ2-5; size: many; CDR3: CSVSPGTSGRTYQETQYF; DNA: TGCAGCGTCTCGCCAGGGACTAGCGGGAGGACGTACCAAGAGACCCAGTACTTC
D: NA; V: TRBV4-1; J: TRBJ1-2; size: many; CDR3: CASSQGQDPNYGYTF; DNA: TGCGCCAGCAGCCAAGGGCAGGATCCCAACTATGGCTACACCTTC
D: TRBD1; V: TRBV29-1; J: TRBJ2-7; size: NA; CDR3: CSVARDRDYEQYF; DNA: TGCAGCGTCGCCCGGGACAGAGACTACGAGCAGTACTTC
D: NA; V: TRBV4-1; J: TRBJ1-2; size: many; CDR3: CASSQASDWNYGYTF; DNA: TGCGCCAGCAGCCAAGCATCGGACTGGAACTATGGCTACACCTTC
D: TRBD1; V: TRBV5-1; J: TRBJ1-6; size: NA; CDR3: CASSFEPGQGVISPLHF; DNA: TGCGCCAGCAGCTTTGAACCGGGACAGGGGGTAATATCACCCCTCCACTTT
D: NA; V: TRBV10-3; J: TRBJ1-2; size: few; CDR3: CAIRAWDSGSYTF; DNA: TGTGCCATCAGGGCTTGGGACTCAGGGAGCTACACCTTC
D: NA; V: TRBV7-9; J: TRBJ2-7; size: few; CDR3: CASSSRSGGHEQYF; DNA: TGTGCCAGCAGCTCACGGTCTGGGGGTCACGAGCAGTACTTC
D: TRBD1; V: TRBV29-1; J: TRBJ2-7; size: NA; CDR3: CSVTRDRNYEQYF; DNA: TGCAGCGTTACCCGGGACAGGAACTACGAGCAGTACTTC
D: NA; V: TRBV24-1; J: TRBJ1-2; size: NA; CDR3: CATSDRYDIGYTF; DNA: TGTGCCACCAGTGATCGATATGATATTGGCTACACCTTC
D: NA; V: TRBV7-2; J: TRBJ1-2; size: many; CDR3: CASSVRPSERGYTF; DNA: TGTGCCAGCAGCGTTAGACCGTCAGAGCGGGGCTACACCTTC
D: NA; V: TRBV2; J: TRBJ2-2; size: many; CDR3: CASSGAWGRNTGELFF; DNA: TGTGCCAGCAGTGGGGCCTGGGGGCGGAACACCGGGGAGCTGTTTTTT
D: NA; V: TRBV12-3/TRBV12-4; J: TRBJ2-7; size: many; CDR3: CASSARRQVINF; DNA: TGTGCCAGCAGTGCCCGTCGACAAGTCATCAACTTC
D: NA; V: TRBV12-3/TRBV12-4; J: TRBJ2-7; size: many; CDR3: CASSLADRQQYF; DNA: TGTGCCAGCAGTTTAGCAGATAGGCAGCAGTACTTC
D: NA; V: TRBV2; J: TRBJ1-6; size: NA; CDR3: CAGTNSFDSPLHF; DNA: TGTGCCGGCACGAACAGTTTCGATTCACCCCTCCACTTT
D: TRBD1; V: TRBV7-9; J: TRBJ2-5; size: NA; CDR3: CASSLGVGRGQETQYF; DNA: TGTGCCAGCAGCTTAGGAGTCGGCAGGGGGCAAGAGACCCAGTACTTC
D: TRBD2; V: TRBV7-8; J: TRBJ2-2; size: NA; CDR3: CASRPRGAGVRELFF; DNA: TGTGCCAGCAGACCCCGGGGAGCGGGAGTACGGGAGCTGTTTTTT
D: NA; V: TRBV18; J: TRBJ1-1; size: NA; CDR3: CASSLRGGGLNTEAFF; DNA: TGTGCCAGCTCACTTCGGGGCGGGGGGCTGAACACTGAAGCTTTCTTT
D: NA; V: TRBV5-1; J: TRBJ2-7; size: many; CDR3: CASSLVAGGYEQYF; DNA: TGCGCCAGCAGCTTGGTGGCCGGGGGCTACGAGCAGTACTTC
D: NA; V: TRBV7-2; J: TRBJ2-1; size: NA; CDR3: CASSLFRGEQFF; DNA: TGTGCCAGCAGCTTGTTCCGTGGAGAGCAGTTCTTC
D: NA; V: TRBV10-3; J: TRBJ1-5; size: NA; CDR3: CAISEENSNQPQHF; DNA: TGTGCCATCAGTGAGGAAAATAGCAATCAGCCCCAGCATTTT
D: NA; V: TRBV6-1; J: TRBJ1-5; size: many; CDR3: CASSDRVPSNQPQHF; DNA: TGTGCCAGCAGTGACAGGGTCCCTAGCAATCAGCCCCAGCATTTT
D: TRBD1; V: TRBV15; J: TRBJ1-1; size: NA; CDR3: CATSAQGQSTEAFF; DNA: TGTGCCACCAGCGCCCAGGGACAGAGCACTGAAGCTTTCTTT
D: NA; V: TRBV7-9; J: TRBJ1-1; size: many; CDR3: CASTFGSGNTEAFF; DNA: TGTGCCAGCACCTTTGGTTCAGGCAACACTGAAGCTTTCTTT
D: NA; V: TRBV6-2/TRBV6-3; J: TRBJ1-2; size: many; CDR3: CASSPHDRPNYGYTF; DNA: TGTGCCAGCAGTCCCCACGACAGACCTAACTATGGCTACACCTTC
D: TRBD2; V: TRBV10-3; J: TRBJ2-7; size: few; CDR3: CAISEPVAGGLTGEQYF; DNA: TGTGCCATCAGTGAGCCAGTAGCGGGAGGACTTACGGGGGAGCAGTACTTC